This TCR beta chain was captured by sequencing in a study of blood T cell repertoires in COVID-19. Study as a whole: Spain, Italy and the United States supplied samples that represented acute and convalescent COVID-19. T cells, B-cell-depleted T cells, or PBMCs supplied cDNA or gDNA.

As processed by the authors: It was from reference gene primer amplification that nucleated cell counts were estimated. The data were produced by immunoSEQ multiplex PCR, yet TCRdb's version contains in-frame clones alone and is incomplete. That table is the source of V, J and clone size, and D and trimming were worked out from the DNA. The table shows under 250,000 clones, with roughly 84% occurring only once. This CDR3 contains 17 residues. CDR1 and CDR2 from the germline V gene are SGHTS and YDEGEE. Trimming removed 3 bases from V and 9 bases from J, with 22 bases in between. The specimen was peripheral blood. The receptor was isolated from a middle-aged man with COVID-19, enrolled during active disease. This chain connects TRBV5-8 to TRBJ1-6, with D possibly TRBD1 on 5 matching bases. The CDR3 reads CASSSEGASDVRSPLHF. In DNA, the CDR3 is TGTGCCAGCAGCTCCGAAGGGGCCTCGGACGTTCGTTCACCCCTCCACTTT.